The 3 T cell receptor beta chains below all came from one sample that was sequenced in a study of human T cells and chemical hapten exposure. The time point was: pre-sensitization, week 0. Treatment given: therapeutic diphenylcyclopropenone sensitization with weekly scalp DPC. TCRdb called the RACE reads again in MiXCR, with one record for every CDR3 protein. This table holds around 180,000 distinct CDR3 sequences, roughly 30% found once. Here the sequenced sample was whole blood, taken in connection with sensitization to the hapten diphenylcyclopropenone (DPC). Receptor source: a woman under 40 with alopecia areata. Some clones in this sample may be carry-over from other donors' samples.

There are a few counts of this clonotype. The chain uses TRBV7-9 and TRBJ2-5; D is perhaps TRBD2 (5 bases). The CDR3 has 15 amino acids. Germline V CDR1 and CDR2: SEHNR, FQNEAQ (reference sequence). The V end was cut by 0 bases, the J end by 5 bases, with 13 bases between. The CDR3 DNA reads TGTGCCAGCAGCTTAGCGCAGACTCCGGGGGAGACCCAGTACTTC. It specifies CASSLAQTPGETQYF.

This clonotype was counted a few times. The V and J genes are TRBV29-1 and TRBJ2-5, with 10 positions matching TRBD1. Germline CDR1 reads SQVTM; CDR2 reads ANQGSEA. V lost 6 bases to trimming and J lost 4 bases; unmatched junction nucleotides: 8. CDR3 length: 14 amino acids. As DNA, the CDR3 is TGCAGCGTGACGGGACAGGGGCTTGGAGAGACCCAGTACTTC. Translation: CSVTGQGLGETQYF.

The chain uses TRBV7-2 and TRBJ1-1; unclear D gene. This CDR3 is built from 13 residues. Trimming stripped 4 bases from V and 10 bases from J, with 16 bases between. Germline CDR1 and CDR2: SGHTA and FQGNSA. The CDR3 region is CASSYVDHRRAFF. DNA of the CDR3: TGTGCCAGCAGCTATGTGGATCATCGGAGAGCTTTCTTT.